This T cell receptor beta chain was identified in a study of identical twins. This clonotype has only a few counts. MiXCR, applied by TCRdb to the 5' RACE reads, yields one record per CDR3 protein. Of approximately 230,000 distinct CDR3 sequences listed, 11% to 15% were seen once; the top ten hold around 8.9%. The CDR3 sequence is 16 residues long. Germline V lookup: CDR1 SGDLS, CDR2 YYNGEE. Trimming shortened V by 2 bases and J by 2 bases, and 13 bases separated the two germline ends. The TCR was taken from a woman aged 18-35 years in good health. This chain joins TRBV9 and TRBJ2-2; no clear D. The sequencing input was memory (CD45RO+) T cells sorted from blood. The CDR3 region has the DNA TGTGCCAGCAGCGTTTCAGGCCCCGGAAACACCGGGGAGCTGTTTTTT. Protein: CASSVSGPGNTGELFF.